This T cell receptor (beta chain) is drawn from a study of a mutant IDH1 vaccine in newly diagnosed glioma. Across the whole study: Vaccine dosing followed radiotherapy by 4-6 weeks, or accompanied temozolomide cycles. Mean patient age was around 40 years; about 60% were male and approximately 40% female.

Study-level points and caveats: Pseudoprogression appears to have had no connection to changes in top peripheral T cell clonotypes.

Some clones are missing from TCRdb's copy, which holds only in-frame ones; the method was immunoSEQ multiplex PCR. Of roughly 70,000 clones listed, approximately 84% are singletons. Time point reported: week 11, during vaccination. With topical imiquimod, each dose of the vaccine consisted of 300 ug of mutant IDH1 20-mer peptide. Each donor presented with a new WHO grade 3 or 4 astrocytoma that tested IDH1-mutant and showed ATRX loss. J lost 4 bases, V lost 5 bases, and 6 bases had no gene match. Germline lookup yields CDR1 SGHVS and CDR2 FQNEAQ. The CDR3 covers 14 residues. About this clone: Its antigen is not known.

The J gene is TRBJ1-1, the V gene TRBV7-8, with TRBD1 identical over 8 bases. This sample comprised PBMCs, obtained from a glioma patient whose treatment included an IDH1 peptide vaccine. This clonotype originated in a woman aged 50 to 65 with glioma. This CDR3 reads CASSTYDRGTEAFF. The CDR3 DNA follows: TGTGCCAGCAGCACTTACGACAGGGGCACTGAAGCTTTCTTT. Filled out from reference TRBV7-8 and TRBJ1-1, the complete variable domain reads GAGVSQSPRYKVAKRGQDVALRCDPISGHVSLFWYQQALGQGPEFLTYFQNEAQLDKSGLPSDRFFAERPEGSVSTLKIQRTQQEDSAVYLCASSTYDRGTEAFFGQGTRLTVV.